These 13 T cell receptor beta chains share one sample of origin, sequenced in a study of CXCR3-negative and CXCR3-positive naive CD8 T cells. The method, 5' RACE with UMI labels, was used to prepare the TRB cDNA libraries. TCRdb reprocessed the 5' RACE reads and stores each CDR3 protein as one record, lacking DNA. Its clone listing holds over 150,000 distinct CDR3 sequences. Their specific antigens are unknown. Study-level results: Hydrophobicity was higher for TRB CDR3s found in CXCR3-positive naive cells than in CXCR3-negative naive cells.

The sequencing sample was made of naive CXCR3+ CD8+ T cells from blood. Sample subset: CD45RO-CCR7+CD27+CD95- naive CD8+ T cells expressing CXCR3 (TNR3+). The receptors here all came from a human donor in good health. Some clones in this sample may be carry-over from other donors' samples.

This chain's CDR3 is CASRTHRTERYNGYTF. This sequence joins TRBV5-4 and TRBJ1-2; absent DNA, TCRdb's TRBD1 call cannot be checked. Per the germline V gene, CDR1 is SGHNT and CDR2 is YYREEE (reference sequence). The CDR3 consists of 16 residues.

CDR3 sequence: CATSPGTGELFF. The chain has TRBV15 and TRBJ2-2. From germline, CDR1 is LNHNV and CDR2 YYDKDF (reference sequence). This CDR3 comprises 12 residues.

The rearrangement joins TRBV28 to TRBJ1-5. The CDR3 sequence is 12 residues long. Germline assignment: CDR1 MDHEN and CDR2 SYDVKM. The CDR3 spells CASSLYMGSQHF.

The V call is TRBV7-2, the J call TRBJ2-2; the TCRdb call, TRBD2, lacks DNA for checking. The CDR3 contains 14 residues. Germline CDR1 is SGHTA and CDR2 is FQGNSA. The CDR3 spells CASTAGVYTGELFF.

The chain couples TRBV12-3 or TRBV12-4 to TRBJ2-1; TCRdb reports TRBD1, a call that lacks DNA to check it against. This CDR3 has 15 residues. CDR3 loop: CASSPGGVRDRVILF.

The rearrangement joins TRBV29-1 to TRBJ2-2. In germline, CDR1 is SQVTM, CDR2 ANQGSEA. The CDR3 is made up of 12 amino acids. The CDR3 reads CSVVSGTGELFF.

J is TRBJ1-1 and V is TRBV21-1; TCRdb returns TRBD1, unconfirmable since there is no DNA. TRBV21-1 is a listed pseudogene. This CDR3 contains 15 residues. CDR3 region: CASSPRTGKNTEAFF.

CDR3 residues: CATSRDRPLMGETQYF. V gene TRBV15 combines with J gene TRBJ2-5; without DNA, the TCRdb call of TRBD2 cannot be checked. Germline assignment: CDR1 LNHNV and CDR2 YYDKDF (reference sequence). This CDR3 region has 16 residues.

The V and J genes are TRBV29-1 and TRBJ1-3. This CDR3 comprises 14 residues. Germline V gives CDR1 SQVTM, CDR2 ANQGSEA. The CDR3 reads CSASSEEAGNTIYF.

The V and J genes are TRBV29-1 and TRBJ2-1; without DNA, the TCRdb call of TRBD1 cannot be checked. Germline V CDR1 and CDR2: SQVTM, ANQGSEA. The CDR3 consists of 15 residues. CDR3 region: CSVILAQGSYNEQFF.

The chain employs TRBV7-8 and TRBJ2-3; the TCRdb D gene call, TRBD2, has no DNA to confirm it. Per germline, CDR1 SGHVS and CDR2 FQNEAQ. CDR3 length: 15 residues. Here the CDR3 reads CASSGTGLVRDTQYF.

V is TRBV7-9 and J is TRBJ1-5. The CDR3 has 12 residues. Germline CDR1 and CDR2: SEHNR and FQNEAQ (reference sequence). This chain's CDR3 is CASSDSGQPQHF.

The rearrangement joins TRBV10-3 to TRBJ2-3; the D gene TCRdb calls, TRBD2, cannot be checked with no DNA. Germline CDR1 ENHRY, CDR2 SYGVKD. The CDR3 has 15 residues. CDR3 region: CAISAEGQGGDTQYF.